What follows are 8 T cell receptor beta chains derived from one specimen sequenced in a study of T-cell reconstitution after alpha-beta-depleted transplantation in children. A TCRbeta library incorporating unique molecular identifiers was prepared. TCRdb ran MiXCR on the PCR reads and lists one entry per CDR3 protein. The data contain 640,000 or so distinct CDR3 sequences, 15% to 20% of them singletons. This sample comprised PBMCs from the stem cell graft donor, obtained from the stem cell graft. The receptors here all came from a human donor who donated a stem cell graft to a child with acute myeloid leukemia.

This clonotype came up many times. This sequence joins TRBV15 and TRBJ2-6, with D possibly being TRBD1 (6 bases). V was shortened by 1 base and J by 4 bases, with 8 bases between the two germline ends. The V gene's germline CDR1 is LNHNV and CDR2 YYDKDF (reference sequence). The CDR3 spans 15 residues. The CDR3 is CATSRVGAGANVLTF. As DNA, the CDR3 is TGTGCCACCAGCAGAGTGGGGGCCGGGGCCAACGTCCTGACTTTC.

This clonotype was found many times. This chain uses TRBV10-1 with TRBJ2-1; D gene ambiguous. Germline V gene sequence: CDR1 WNHNN, CDR2 SYGVQD (reference sequence). The V and J ends lost 0 bases and 3 bases respectively, with 15 bases between them. CDR3 size: 17 residues. The DNA for the CDR3 is TGCGCCAGCAGTGAGTCCTACCCGACACGACTCTACAATGAGCAGTTCTTC. Protein sequence: CASSESYPTRLYNEQFF.

This chain connects TRBV5-4 to TRBJ1-1; unclear D gene. This CDR3 has 16 amino acids. Germline-derived CDR1 and CDR2 are SGHNT and YYREEE (reference sequence). Trimming took off 1 base at V and 0 bases at J, with 13 bases between the two ends. This CDR3 is CASSLRRERVNTEAFF. The CDR3 DNA reads as TGTGCCAGCAGCTTGAGGAGGGAACGGGTGAACACTGAAGCTTTCTTT.

This clonotype was seen more than once but under ten times. V usage is TRBV7-9 and J usage is TRBJ1-1; D gene unclear. The length of the CDR3 is 13 residues. With 5 bases removed from V and 0 bases from J, the gap between germline ends came to 7 bases. Germline CDR1 and CDR2: SEHNR and FQNEAQ (reference sequence). In DNA form, the CDR3 reads TGTGCCAGCAGCACGAACATGAACACTGAAGCTTTCTTT. It encodes CASSTNMNTEAFF.

The gene calls are TRBV6-2 or TRBV6-3 and TRBJ1-2; D may be TRBD1 (5 bases). The V end was cut by 0 bases, the J end by 7 bases, with 30 bases between. The CDR3 totals 20 residues. From germline, CDR1 is MNHEY and CDR2 SVGEGT. CDR3 nucleotide sequence: TGTGCCAGCAGTTACTCGGAACAGGCAGGATTTATTTCGTTGGGCAGTGGCTACACCTTC. Protein product: CASSYSEQAGFISLGSGYTF.

The V call is TRBV27, the J call TRBJ2-7; 10 nucleotides line up with TRBD1. Germline V gene lookup returns CDR1 MNHEY and CDR2 SMNVEV (reference sequence). The J segment lost 5 bases and the V segment lost 3 bases, leaving 4 bases of the junction unmatched. CDR3 length: 14 residues. The CDR3 DNA follows: TGTGCCAGCAGTTTTGGGACAGGGGACGACGAGCAGTACTTC. As protein: CASSFGTGDDEQYF.

This clonotype was found many times. The chain has TRBV29-1 and TRBJ2-3; no reliable D call. The CDR3 contains 13 residues. Trimming took off 1 base at V and 1 base at J, with 6 bases between the two ends. Germline V gives CDR1 SQVTM, CDR2 ANQGSEA. The CDR3 sequence is CSVEGSGTDTQYF. The CDR3 bases are TGCAGCGTTGAAGGGTCCGGCACAGATACGCAGTATTTT.

This clonotype was found a few times. The chain is built from TRBV7-9 and TRBJ2-7; D unclear. Germline V lookup: CDR1 SEHNR, CDR2 FQNEAQ (reference sequence). The CDR3 length is 14 residues. Deletions cut 5 bases from V and 3 bases from J, with 14 bases between. In DNA, the CDR3 is TGTGCCAGCAGCCCCGGAAGCAGCATCTACGAGCAGTACTTC. Protein: CASSPGSSIYEQYF.